The 13 T cell receptor beta chains given below trace back to one sample, sequenced in a study of T cell responses to AZD1222 COVID-19 vaccine. Profiling relied on immunoSEQ multiplex PCR, and the TCRdb table lists in-frame clones only, not all of them. The sample comprises about 200,000 clones, 93% of which are singletons, and roughly 1% rests with the top ten. Sequencing used peripheral blood, obtained 28 days after the second AZD1222 dose. These receptor sequences come from an adult who received the AZD1222 COVID-19 vaccine.

CDR3: CASSIMSGPTSYGYTF. The CDR3 DNA is TGTGCCAGTAGTATCATGTCGGGGCCGACCAGCTATGGCTACACCTTC. V is TRBV19 and J is TRBJ1-2; TRBD1 is a possible D gene (5 bases). This CDR3 region has 16 residues. Germline assignment: CDR1 LNHDA and CDR2 SQIVND (reference sequence). V dropped 3 bases and J dropped 4 bases, with 18 bases sitting between them.

This clone came up a few times. The V and J genes are TRBV27 and TRBJ1-6, with D hard to call. Trimming removed 5 bases at V and 6 bases at J, with 11 bases between. Germline CDR1 reads MNHEY; CDR2 reads SMNVEV (reference sequence). The CDR3 consists of 14 residues. The CDR3 region has the DNA TGTGCCAGCAGTGCGTCCCGAGGTAATTCACCCCTCCACTTT. Residues: CASSASRGNSPLHF.

This clone was seen once. The rearrangement uses TRBV7-2 and TRBJ1-5, with D unclear. Germline assignment: CDR1 SGHTA and CDR2 FQGNSA. Trimming cost V 1 base and J 9 bases, with 7 bases left between them. The CDR3 runs 12 residues. DNA of the CDR3: TGTGCCAGCAGCTTAGATACTGGGCCCCAGCATTTT. It specifies CASSLDTGPQHF.

This rearrangement joins TRBV19 to TRBJ2-1; 7 nucleotides line up with TRBD2. V dropped 1 base and J dropped 15; count of bases not matched to a gene: 12. Per the germline V gene, CDR1 is LNHDA and CDR2 is SQIVND (reference sequence). The CDR3 sequence is 14 residues long. The CDR3 DNA follows: TGTGCCAGTAGTATAGCTGGGACTAAACCCAATCCGTTCTTC. Protein sequence: CASSIAGTKPNPFF.

This chain connects TRBV29-1 to TRBJ2-1, with D tentatively TRBD2 (6 bases). Deletions cut 5 bases from V and 7 bases from J, with 9 bases between. The CDR3 length is 11 residues. CDR1 is SQVTM and CDR2 is ANQGSEA in the germline V gene. The CDR3 region has the DNA TGCAGCGTTTCCAGCGGGAATGAGCAGTTCTTC. It specifies CSVSSGNEQFF.

The chain is built from TRBV29-1 and TRBJ2-1; D gene ambiguous. Looked up from germline, CDR1 is SQVTM and CDR2 is ANQGSEA. V was cut by 3 bases and J by 3 bases, with 6 bases left in between. The CDR3 is 12 amino acids. The CDR3: CSVEANYNEQFF. CDR3 bases: TGCAGCGTTGAGGCCAACTACAATGAGCAGTTCTTC.

The V call is TRBV4-1, the J call TRBJ1-2, with 9 nucleotides matching TRBD1. This CDR3 has 17 amino acids. Germline V gives CDR1 MGHRA, CDR2 YSYEKL. V shed 0 bases, J shed 8 bases, and the junction held 13 bases outside the gene matches. For the CDR3, the DNA is TGCGCCAGCAGCCAAGAAGTGAAGGACAGGGGAAAAAAAGGCTACACCTTC. This encodes CASSQEVKDRGKKGYTF.

The chain links TRBV10-3 to TRBJ1-1; D gene ambiguous. Per the germline V gene, CDR1 is ENHRY and CDR2 is SYGVKD. This CDR3 is 12 amino acids long. The V and J ends lost 2 bases and 4 bases respectively, with 5 bases between them. CDR3 loop: CAISERGTEAFF. CDR3 bases: TGTGCCATCAGTGAGCGGGGCACTGAAGCTTTCTTT.

As for this clone: Other DNA variants within this sample encode the same CDR3. The rearrangement uses TRBV18 and TRBJ2-3, with D possibly being TRBD2 (6 bases). There are 15 residues in the CDR3. Germline lookup yields CDR1 KGHSH and CDR2 LQKENI. V was shortened by 0 bases and J by 2 bases, with 9 bases between the two germline ends. The CDR3 here is CASSPPGGDTDTQYF. CDR3 DNA: TGTGCCAGCTCACCACCGGGCGGGGACACAGATACGCAGTATTTT.

The chain employs TRBV4-1 and TRBJ2-1; D call uncertain. Germline assignment: CDR1 MGHRA and CDR2 YSYEKL. V was trimmed by 6 bases and J by 4 bases, leaving 10 bases between them. The CDR3 is made up of 13 amino acids. The CDR3 spells CASSQRGYNEQFF. CDR3 nucleotides: TGCGCCAGCAGTCAACGTGGTTACAATGAGCAGTTCTTC.

J is TRBJ2-7 and V is TRBV7-8; D is ambiguous. The CDR3 extends over 12 amino acids. The germline gives CDR1 SGHVS, CDR2 FQNEAQ. V lost 2 bases, J lost 6 bases, and 8 bases lay in between. The CDR3 protein is CASSLLALEQYF. The CDR3 nucleotides read TGTGCCAGCAGCTTACTGGCACTCGAGCAGTACTTC.

The chain combines TRBV4-3 with TRBJ2-2, with D possibly being TRBD1 (6 bases). The germline CDR1 and CDR2 sequences are LGHNA and YSLEER. This CDR3 is built from 13 residues. V dropped 1 base and J dropped 7 bases, with 7 bases sitting between them. CDR3 amino acids: CASSQGTVGELFF. The CDR3 nucleotides are TGCGCCAGCAGCCAAGGGACAGTCGGGGAGCTGTTTTTT.

The chain has TRBV5-1 and TRBJ2-7; TRBD1 agrees at 9 bases. The CDR3 contains 14 residues. Germline CDR1 reads SGHRS; CDR2 reads YFSETQ. V was pared by 1 base and J by 6 bases, with 5 bases of the junction left unmatched. This CDR3 reads CASSLRGQGTEQYF. The CDR3 bases are TGCGCCAGCAGCTTGCGAGGACAGGGGACCGAGCAGTACTTC.